This T cell receptor beta chain was sequenced in a study of neoadjuvant anti-PD-1 for oral cavity cancer (dated by TCRdb to about 2021). Study-level background: Before undergoing curative-intent surgical resection, most patients got three to four biweekly nivolumab doses at 3 mg/kg. A fourth nivolumab dose was given around day 43 to patients without progression, and definitive surgical resection was performed in those patients on days 50-56. Patients with complete response, partial response or stable disease by RECIST 1.1 were defined as responders, whereas patients with progression were defined as non-responders. There were 12 patients in the parent correlative cohort, and the response rate was about 36%.

This specimen's time point label, interpreted: after neoadjuvant nivolumab, at surgical resection. Patients were newly diagnosed with stage II-IVA oral cavity squamous cell carcinoma and had received no prior systemic or radiation treatment. The cohort was composed of patients with HPV-negative, locally advanced oral cavity squamous cell carcinoma. The samples were obtained from a longitudinal correlative study of a single-arm phase II trial testing neoadjuvant nivolumab in oral cavity squamous cell carcinoma. Subject-matched pre- and post-treatment PBMCs and tumors from three responders and three non-responders underwent genomic DNA-based TCRbeta sequencing. For tumor tissue, genomic DNA extraction relied on the Maxwell RSC DNA from Tissue kit. Notes on this clone: No cognate antigen has been identified for it. Within one base of it there is no much larger clone, and no base qualities were kept.

Points the paper makes about the study in general: Larger post-treatment sizes of preexisting intratumoral clones correlated with greater tumor shrinkage, suggesting expansion of preexisting clones contributed to response. Only three patients per response group were included in the TCR analyses, and larger cohorts for validation were called for by the authors. Higher pretreatment blood Treg/Th17 ratios correlated with higher pretreatment blood TCRbeta clonality and lower post-treatment tumor TCRbeta clonality.

Tumor libraries used mostly 4.8 ug of input genomic DNA for survey sequencing, with two replicates per sample. Following the manufacturer's instructions, the team built TCRbeta libraries using the immunoSEQ hsTCRbeta kit. Sequencing of the completed libraries took place using an Illumina NovaSeq 6000 S4 flow cell after they had been pooled to roughly 3.2 nM. For the original study's pipeline: The immunoSEQ Analyzer was used for raw data preprocessing and quality control. The analysis was limited to productive rearrangements, and each clonotype was defined by a unique CDR3 amino acid sequence. Repertoire clonality was estimated as the Gini-Simpson index, which was computed with the R package tcR. Gini indices were compared with Student's t test, and associations with tumor size change were assessed by Pearson correlation. This immuneACCESS table, as held by TCRdb, lists in-frame sequences with V and J called but not all clones. Of the missing ones, under half trace to an unresolved V gene in checked studies; the others have no known cause. The V and J calls and clone size are taken from that table; D and trimming were inferred from the DNA. For this sample there are 24,000 or so clones; 25% to 35% appear just once. The ten largest account for about 16% of the sample.

The starting material was tumor tissue, obtained after nivolumab (anti-PD-1) treatment. The sequence came from a person aged 35-79 years with oral cavity squamous cell carcinoma.

The nucleotide sequence is given as TGCGCCAGCAGCCAAGATGCCCGGGTAATCACAGATACGCAGTATTTT. The translation is CASSQDARVITDTQYF. The rearrangement combines TRBV4-1 with TRBJ2-3, with the D gene uncertain. Deletion took 0 bases off V and 2 bases off J, with a span of 12 bases between the germline ends. Looking up the germline V gene yields CDR1 MGHRA and CDR2 YSYEKL. The cysteine opens and the phenylalanine closes a CDR3 of 16 amino acids. Of the read, only the CDR3 DNA is kept; its 48 bases are in frame from base 1.